Listed here are 5 T cell receptor beta chains from one sample, sequenced in a study of T cell responses to AZD1222 COVID-19 vaccine. TCRdb keeps only in-frame clones here, not all; method: immunoSEQ multiplex PCR. The sample includes some 200,000 clones, approximately 93% of them seen just once. The sample in question was peripheral blood, obtained 28 days after the second AZD1222 dose. All receptors derive from an adult who received the AZD1222 COVID-19 vaccine.

V and J are TRBV12-3 or TRBV12-4 and TRBJ1-1; D is unresolved. The length of the CDR3 is 13 residues. The V end lost 1 base, the J end lost 0 bases, and 3 bases lay between the germline ends. CDR3 amino acids: CASSLVVNTEAFF. CDR3 nucleotide sequence: TGTGCCAGCAGTTTAGTGGTGAACACTGAAGCTTTCTTT.

This rearrangement joins TRBV5-5 to TRBJ2-7, with 7 nucleotides matching TRBD2. V was pared by 4 bases and J by 3 bases, with 10 bases of the junction left unmatched. CDR3 size: 15 residues. Germline-derived CDR1 and CDR2 are SGHKS and YYEKEE (reference sequence). In DNA form, the CDR3 reads TGTGCCAGCAGCCGAGGGCGGGAGTGGCTCTACGAGCAGTACTTC. It yields the protein CASSRGREWLYEQYF.

The gene calls are TRBV5-1 and TRBJ2-2; 7 nucleotides match TRBD1. V shed 3 bases, J shed 3 bases, and the junction held 2 bases outside the gene matches. Germline values: CDR1 SGHRS, CDR2 YFSETQ. This CDR3 spans 14 amino acids. The DNA of the CDR3 is TGCGCCAGCAGCTCGGGACAGTACACCGGGGAGCTGTTTTTT. It codes for CASSSGQYTGELFF.

This clone was detected only a few times. This rearrangement joins TRBV18 to TRBJ2-2; D may be TRBD1 or TRBD2 (5 bases each). V lost 8 bases and J 0 bases, leaving 10 bases between the germline ends. From germline, CDR1 is KGHSH and CDR2 LQKENI. CDR3 length equals 14 residues. The CDR3 DNA is TGTGCCAGCGGGGGAGATTCGAACACCGGGGAGCTGTTTTTT. Amino acid sequence: CASGGDSNTGELFF.

The chain's CDR3 is CASSDGRAYGYTF. In DNA form, the CDR3 reads TGCGCCAGCAGTGATGGTAGGGCTTATGGCTACACCTTC. The chain combines TRBV10-2 with TRBJ1-2; D unresolved. CDR3 length equals 13 residues. Trimming shortened V by 3 bases and J by 5 bases, and 10 bases separated the two germline ends. Germline assignment: CDR1 WSHSY and CDR2 SAAADI.